This TCR beta chain was captured in a study of shared clonotypes between healthy human individuals (dated by TCRdb to the early 2020s). The study in broad terms: The cohort comprised two women and a few men aged 18 to 49 years. Leukapheresis yielded between about 0.94 and 10 billion PBMCs per donor. Different laboratories and diverse techniques were used to prepare libraries and sequence TCR repertoires, to increase sequencing depth and limit assay-specific biases. Blood TCR repertoires of 5 or 6 healthy adults were deeply sequenced to estimate repertoire size and the extent of clonotype sharing between individuals. For each donor, three plates each were used for CD4 naive and CD4 memory, two plates were used for CD8 naive, and one plate was used for CD8 memory.

The full study reports these points: Compared with non-shared clonotypes, the clonotypes found in all four sorted-subset donors had higher generation probabilities. Sampling was restricted to blood, and TCR repertoires in tissues likely differ from the TCR repertoires found in blood. Larger estimated clonotype richness was generally found for naive subsets than for memory subsets. About 5% of naive CD4, 3.5% of naive CD8, approximately 2.2% of memory CD4, and more than 0.35% of memory CD8 clonotypes were shared across several donors. Even with the large sequencing depth, rarefaction of the sorted-subset datasets indicated that sequencing was incomplete. Based on pairwise subsampling, the degree of clonotype sharing among donors was expected to be affected by sequencing depth. The genetic and exposure-history diversity represented was limited by the small number of donors.

This clone has just one count. It has no known antigen specificity. No base-level quality is on record; no much larger clone is a single base apart. Using the deep immunoSEQ assay, TCR CDR3 regions were amplified from genomic DNA by multiplex PCR. Extracted genomic DNA from each cell subset was distributed evenly across all wells of several immunoSEQ 96-well plates, and each plate was treated as a replicate. For sorted subsets, 200 ng of genomic DNA, equivalent to 30,000 or so T cell genomes, went into each replicate PCR. Purified libraries were quantified with a Qubit 3.0 fluorometer, sized on a Bioanalyzer 2100, and re-quantified with the KAPA Library Quantification kit. Each immunoSEQ 96-well plate was sequenced on its own single-read 150-cycle Illumina NextSeq 550 flow cell. In the authors' own workflow: Because the immunoSEQ output held only junctional sequences and lacked quality scores, the filtering could not match the filtering applied to full-length reads. Sequences were annotated with PyIR, a Python wrapper for IgBLAST v1.9, and V/J genes and CDR3 were assigned using IMGT germline references. Reads were filtered out if the reads had weak V/J assignments (E-value above 1e-6), no CDR3, stop codons, out-of-frame junctions, or ambiguous translated residues. V3J clonotypes were defined as sequences sharing the same inferred V gene, J gene, and CDR3 amino acid sequence. The percentage overlap between two repertoires was calculated by dividing the number of shared unique clonotypes by the size of the smaller repertoire. Repertoire richness was assessed with RTK rarefaction, the Chao1 estimator, and Recon v2.1 estimates of unobserved clonotypes. Generation probabilities for all TCRbeta clonotypes obtained by the gDNA method from a handful of donors were computed using OLGA. The source is immuneACCESS, and TCRdb retained only in-frame sequences with V and J called. Part of the clones is not carried over; for the studies checked, unresolved V genes explain less than half of this, and the remainder is unexplained. The DNA gave D and trimming, while V, J and clone size come from that table. This sample lists hundreds of thousands of clones; 90% to 95% were detected once. Together, the top ten hold around 0.11% of the sample.

The CDR3 goes from the cysteine to the phenylalanine over 16 residues. Kept here is only the CDR3 DNA, which spans 48 bases and is read in frame from base 1. The junction shows trimming of 0 bases on V and 4 bases on J, and the gene matches do not reach 8 bases of it. The CDR1 and CDR2 encoded by the germline V gene are SGHRS and YFSETQ. For the CD8 naive samples, CD45RO-negative cells were positively selected for CCR7, yielding a CD45RA+CCR7+ population from which TemRA cells were excluded. The donors were healthy, HIV-negative adults who had no recently reported acute infections or vaccinations. All donors were Caucasian adults living in Nashville, Tennessee, USA. After blood collection by leukapheresis, PBMCs were isolated using Ficoll-Histopaque density gradient centrifugation and then cryopreserved in the vapor phase of liquid nitrogen. Analytical flow cytometry was used to check the purity and quantity of each magnetically sorted T cell population. Each sorted fraction had its genomic DNA isolated and then quantified by UV absorbance on a Nanodrop 2000c.

Sequenced sample: naive CD8+ T cells sorted from blood. The cell subset or site label corresponds to: CD45RA+CCR7+. The chain joins TRBV5-1 to TRBJ2-7; 9 junctional bases match TRBD2. This receptor was taken from a woman aged 25 to 39 in good health. The DNA sequence follows: TGCGCCAGCAGCTTGGTCCTAAGCGGGAGGCGGTACGAGCAGTACTTC. This gives the protein CASSLVLSGRRYEQYF.